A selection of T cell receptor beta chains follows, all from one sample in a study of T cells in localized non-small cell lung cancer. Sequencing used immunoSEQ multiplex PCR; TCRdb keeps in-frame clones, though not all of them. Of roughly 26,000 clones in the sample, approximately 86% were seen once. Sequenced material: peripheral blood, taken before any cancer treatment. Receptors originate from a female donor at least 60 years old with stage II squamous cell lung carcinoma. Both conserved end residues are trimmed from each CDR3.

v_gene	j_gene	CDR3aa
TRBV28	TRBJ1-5	ASSLSQGTGNQPQH
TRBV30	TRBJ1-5	AWSVGGVNQPQH
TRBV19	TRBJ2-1	ASSIQAGPGGEQF
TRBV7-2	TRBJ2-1	ASNLGGPTTNEQF
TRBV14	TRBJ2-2	ATSPVGKTGELF
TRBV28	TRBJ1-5	ASSLGGGQGFWKSNQPQH
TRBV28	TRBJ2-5	ASSHAGREGYETQY
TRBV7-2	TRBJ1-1	ASSFGGGTEAF
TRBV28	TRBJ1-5	ASRTRDDQPQH
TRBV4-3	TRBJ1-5	ASSQEIGMGNQPQH
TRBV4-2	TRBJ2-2	ASSQGGGMANTGELF
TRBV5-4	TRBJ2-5	ASSLYLAGEGETQY
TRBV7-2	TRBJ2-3	ASSLTSSGRNTQY